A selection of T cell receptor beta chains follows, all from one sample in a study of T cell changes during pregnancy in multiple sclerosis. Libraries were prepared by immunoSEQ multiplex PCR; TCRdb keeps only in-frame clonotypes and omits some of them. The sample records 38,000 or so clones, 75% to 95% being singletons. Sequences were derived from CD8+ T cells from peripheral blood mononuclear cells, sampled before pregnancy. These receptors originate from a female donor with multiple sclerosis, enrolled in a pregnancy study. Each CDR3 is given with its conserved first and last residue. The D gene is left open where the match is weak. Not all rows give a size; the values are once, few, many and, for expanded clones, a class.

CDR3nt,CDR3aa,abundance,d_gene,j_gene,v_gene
TGTGCCAGCAGTTACTCGGACTCTCCAGAAAACAATGAGCAGTTCTTC,CASSYSDSPENNEQFF,NA,NA,TRBJ2-1,TRBV6-5
TGTGCCAGCAGCCAAGAACCGGGAGTTTCGCATGAGCAGTTCTTC,CASSQEPGVSHEQFF,NA,NA,TRBJ2-1,TRBV4-2
TGTGCCAGCAGCCCGACAGGGGTGAGCACTGAAGCTTTCTTT,CASSPTGVSTEAFF,NA,TRBD1,TRBJ1-1,TRBV13
TGTGCCAGTAGTATGACAGGGTACACTGAAGCTTTCTTT,CASSMTGYTEAFF,NA,TRBD1,TRBJ1-1,TRBV19
TGTGCCAGCAGCTCCACTAGCCGGAACACCGGGGAGCTGTTTTTT,CASSSTSRNTGELFF,NA,NA,TRBJ2-2,TRBV7-9
TGCGCCAGCAGCGGTCTACTAGCGGGAGAACCCCCCGTCGAGCAGTACTTC,CASSGLLAGEPPVEQYF,NA,TRBD2,TRBJ2-7,TRBV5-1
TGTGCCAGCTCACCAGGGACTAGCGGGAGGAGGACAGATACGCAGTATTTT,CASSPGTSGRRTDTQYF,NA,TRBD2,TRBJ2-3,TRBV18
TGCGCCAGCAGCCAGCCCGAGACGGAGACCAACACTGAAGCTTTCTTT,CASSQPETETNTEAFF,NA,NA,TRBJ1-1,TRBV4-1
TGTGCCAGCAGTGAAAGCGGGACTACCGGGGAGCTGTTTTTT,CASSESGTTGELFF,medium-sized,TRBD2,TRBJ2-2,TRBV6-4
TGTGCTAGCAGCCAGGGACAGGGGGGAGGCAACGAGCAGTACTTC,CASSQGQGGGNEQYF,NA,TRBD1,TRBJ2-7,TRBV7-7
TGTGCCAGCAGCTTAGCGGGAGTAGAAAATGAGCAGTTCTTC,CASSLAGVENEQFF,once,NA,TRBJ2-1,TRBV11-2
TGTGCCAGCAGTTGGGCAGCCTCTGGGCCTGAAGCTTTCTTT,CASSWAASGPEAFF,once,NA,TRBJ1-1,TRBV27
TGTGCCAGCCTCCTGGGTCGAGGGAACACCGGGGAGCTGTTTTTT,CASLLGRGNTGELFF,once,NA,TRBJ2-2,TRBV5-6
TGTGCCAGCAGCCTTATTTCACCTCGATTTTCATTGGGGGGGCCCACTGAAGCTTTCTTT,CASSLISPRFSLGGPTEAFF,NA,NA,TRBJ1-1,TRBV21-1
TGTGCCAGCAGCTCCGAAAACGGACTAGCGGGAGGGCCGAGGAATGAGCAGTTCTTC,CASSSENGLAGGPRNEQFF,NA,TRBD2,TRBJ2-1,TRBV7-9
TGTGCCACAAGCGGGAGCTCCTACAATGAGCAGTTCTTC,CATSGSSYNEQFF,NA,TRBD2,TRBJ2-1,TRBV19
TGTGCCAGCAGTGAAATGGACAGGGGAGGAAGCAAAAACATTCAGTACTTC,CASSEMDRGGSKNIQYF,NA,TRBD1,TRBJ2-4,TRBV25-1
TGTGCCAGCAGCAGACGGACAGGGGACTACAATGAGCAGTTCTTC,CASSRRTGDYNEQFF,NA,NA,TRBJ2-1,TRBV21-1
TGTGCCAGCAGCCCCCTTAGTGGGGGGTACCAAGAGACCCAGTACTTC,CASSPLSGGYQETQYF,NA,NA,TRBJ2-5,TRBV11-1
TGTGCCAGCAGCTTAGCTCAGACAGGGATATCCTACGAGCAGTACTTC,CASSLAQTGISYEQYF,NA,TRBD1,TRBJ2-7,TRBV7-2
TGTGCCAGTAGTATGGGCCACGAGCAGTACTTC,CASSMGHEQYF,NA,NA,TRBJ2-7,TRBV19
TGTGCCAGCAGCCCTAAAGGGGGACAGGGTTCTGAAGCTTTCTTT,CASSPKGGQGSEAFF,NA,TRBD1,TRBJ1-1,TRBV7-9
TGTGCCAGCAGTCGAGACAGGGCTAAAAACATTCAGTACTTC,CASSRDRAKNIQYF,NA,TRBD1,TRBJ2-4,TRBV6-5
TGCGCCAGCAGCCAAGATGGGGGGGGGAGTGAAGAGACCCAGTACTTC,CASSQDGGGSEETQYF,NA,TRBD2,TRBJ2-5,TRBV4-3
TGTGCCAGTAGTATGAGGCAGGGGGCATTTAACGAGCAGTACTTC,CASSMRQGAFNEQYF,NA,TRBD1,TRBJ2-7,TRBV19
TGTGCCAGCAGTTACGAGTTCTCTGGGGCCAACGTCCTGACTTTC,CASSYEFSGANVLTF,few,NA,TRBJ2-6,TRBV6-5
TGTGCCAGCAGCGTAGGATCGGGATGGGGTGGTGGCTACACCTTC,CASSVGSGWGGGYTF,NA,NA,TRBJ1-2,TRBV9
TGCAGCGTTGAGAGGTACACTGAAGCTTTCTTT,CSVERYTEAFF,NA,NA,TRBJ1-1,TRBV29-1
TGTGCCAGCAGCCAACTAGCGGGAGGGAGACACGAGCAGTACTTC,CASSQLAGGRHEQYF,NA,TRBD2,TRBJ2-7,TRBV4-2
TGTGCCAGCAGTCTCGAAAGGTTGACTAGCGGGAAAGAGACCCAGTACTTC,CASSLERLTSGKETQYF,NA,TRBD2,TRBJ2-5,TRBV13
TGCGCCAGCAGCCAAGAAAAATCACCGGCCTACGAGCAGTACTTC,CASSQEKSPAYEQYF,NA,NA,TRBJ2-7,TRBV4-3
TGTGCCAGCTCACCGAAATTGGACAGGGGTGTTGTTTCTGGGGCCAACGTCCTGACTTTC,CASSPKLDRGVVSGANVLTF,NA,TRBD1,TRBJ2-6,TRBV18
TGCGCCAGCAGCTTGTTTCGTTCCCAGCGGGACCTCACAGATACGCAGTATTTT,CASSLFRSQRDLTDTQYF,NA,TRBD2,TRBJ2-3,TRBV5-1
TGTGCCAGCAGTTTCGGACAGGGTGGAGACGAGCAGTACTTC,CASSFGQGGDEQYF,NA,TRBD1,TRBJ2-7,TRBV28
TGTGCCAGCAGACCCGACAGGGGGCGAGAAGGCTACACCTTC,CASRPDRGREGYTF,NA,TRBD1,TRBJ1-2,TRBV7-9
TGTGCCAGCAGCCCACAGGGATATAGCAATCAGCCCCAGCATTTT,CASSPQGYSNQPQHF,once,NA,TRBJ1-5,TRBV7-6
TGTGCCCTACTCGTGTCATCAGAGACCCAGTACTTC,CALLVSSETQYF,NA,NA,TRBJ2-5,TRBV2
TGTGCCAGCAGTCCAGCGTTTCCCTCGCAGTTCTTC,CASSPAFPSQFF,NA,NA,TRBJ2-1,TRBV27
TGTGCCAGCAGCGGCCAGATAGCGGGGATCACAGATACGCAGTATTTT,CASSGQIAGITDTQYF,NA,TRBD2,TRBJ2-3,TRBV9
TGTGCCAGCAGCCCAAGGACAGGGACGACCCACGAGCAGTACTTC,CASSPRTGTTHEQYF,NA,TRBD1,TRBJ2-7,TRBV13
TGTGCCAGCAGCCAAGATCGCTGGTCTTGGGGAGGCCCGAACACCGGGGAGCTGTTTTTT,CASSQDRWSWGGPNTGELFF,NA,NA,TRBJ2-2,TRBV14
TGTGCCAGCAGCTTGGGACTAGCGGGAGAGGCGGACACAGATACGCAGTATTTT,CASSLGLAGEADTDTQYF,NA,TRBD2,TRBJ2-3,TRBV28